Below, 27 T cell receptor beta chains from the same sample are listed, as sequenced in a study of blood T cell repertoires in COVID-19. The protocol was immunoSEQ multiplex PCR, while the TCRdb copy is restricted to in-frame clones and leaves out a portion. The table includes more than 85,000 clones, approximately 86% detected once. Sequencing was carried out using peripheral blood. The receptors stem from a woman aged 50 to 60 with COVID-19, enrolled during active disease.

The chain is built from TRBV15 and TRBJ2-3; 7 nucleotides line up with TRBD2. J lost 3 bases, V lost 1 base, and 1 base had no gene match. This CDR3 comprises 14 residues. The germline V gene encodes CDR1 LNHNV and CDR2 YYDKDF (reference sequence). The CDR3 DNA reads TGTGCCACCAGCAGAGGGGAGGGAACAGATACGCAGTATTTT. This codes for CATSRGEGTDTQYF.

This chain connects TRBV5-4 to TRBJ2-5; 8 nucleotides align to TRBD2. CDR3 length: 16 residues. CDR1 and CDR2 (germline): SGHNT, YYREEE (reference sequence). With V trimmed by 3 bases and J by 5 bases, 12 bases remained unmatched. The CDR3 DNA follows: TGTGCCAGCAGCTCTTCCCAGCGGGGGCCCCAGGAGACCCAGTACTTC. Translation: CASSSSQRGPQETQYF.

This chain uses TRBV6-5 with TRBJ2-7; TRBD2 aligns across 9 bases. CDR3 length: 15 amino acids. Germline CDR1 MNHEY, CDR2 SVGAGI. V dropped 2 bases and J dropped 5; count of bases not matched to a gene: 7. The CDR3 region has the DNA TGTGCCAGCAGTTACGCGGGGGGGGTGAGCGACGAGCAGTACTTC. The encoded protein is CASSYAGGVSDEQYF.

This clone was recorded once. The V and J genes are TRBV9 and TRBJ1-1, with D possibly matching TRBD1 (5 bases). Germline V lookup: CDR1 SGDLS, CDR2 YYNGEE. The CDR3 contains 16 residues. Trimming removed 3 bases at V and 0 bases at J, with 15 bases between. The CDR3 spells CASSARLGGVNTEAFF. The CDR3, as DNA: TGTGCCAGCAGCGCCAGGCTGGGGGGGGTGAACACTGAAGCTTTCTTT.

V usage is TRBV4-1 and J usage is TRBJ2-7; 7 positions match TRBD1. Germline values: CDR1 MGHRA, CDR2 YSYEKL. V was clipped by 3 bases and J by 2 bases; unmatched bases: 4. This CDR3 comprises 14 residues. The CDR3 DNA reads as TGCGCCAGCAGCCAGCTACAGGGGACCTACGAGCAGTACTTC. It codes for CASSQLQGTYEQYF.

V is TRBV30 and J is TRBJ1-5; 8 nucleotides align to TRBD1. Germline loops: CDR1 GTSNPN, CDR2 SVGIG (reference sequence). The CDR3 length is 13 residues. J was trimmed by 6 bases and V by 3 bases; bases with no gene match: 4. The CDR3 coding sequence is TGTGCCTGGAGCCTACAGGGGGGTCAGCCCCAGCATTTT. Its protein product is CAWSLQGGQPQHF.

In this sample, this clone turned up a few times. V gene TRBV9 combines with J gene TRBJ2-7; D gene unclear. The length of the CDR3 is 13 residues. V dropped 4 bases and J dropped 2 bases, with 10 bases sitting between them. Germline assignment: CDR1 SGDLS and CDR2 YYNGEE. In DNA, the CDR3 is TGTGCCAGCAGCACTTTGGTCACCTACGAGCAGTACTTC. Residues: CASSTLVTYEQYF.

The CDR3 region is CASSLEQLTGELFF. The DNA of the CDR3 is TGCGCCAGCAGCTTGGAACAGCTCACCGGGGAGCTGTTTTTT. This chain joins TRBV5-1 and TRBJ2-2, with D unclear. The CDR3 has 14 residues. V lost 0 bases to trimming and J lost 4 bases, with 7 bases between them. Looked up from germline, CDR1 is SGHRS and CDR2 is YFSETQ. The full variable domain, completed using reference TRBV5-1 and TRBJ2-2, is KAGVTQTPRYLIKTRGQQVTLSCSPISGHRSVSWYQQTPGQGLQFLFEYFSETQRNKGNFPGRFSGRQFSNSRSEMNVSTLELGDSALYLCASSLEQLTGELFFGEGSRLTVL.

The rearrangement uses TRBV30 and TRBJ1-4, with D perhaps TRBD1 (5 bases). Trimming pared 3 bases from V and 0 bases from J, leaving 17 bases between. Germline-derived CDR1 and CDR2 are GTSNPN and SVGIG (reference sequence). CDR3 size: 17 residues. CDR3 nucleotide sequence: TGTGCCTGGAGCCCCTACTTCCTCAGGGCAACTAATGAAAAACTGTTTTTT. Amino acids: CAWSPYFLRATNEKLFF. The full variable domain, completed using reference TRBV30 and TRBJ1-4, is SQTIHQWPATLVQPVGSPLSLECTVEGTSNPNLYWYRQAAGRGLQLLFYSVGIGQISSEVPQNLSASRPQDRQFILSSKKLLLSDSGFYLCAWSPYFLRATNEKLFFGSGTQLSVL.

This clone appeared a few times. The chain has TRBV7-3 and TRBJ2-3; D may be TRBD1 (5 bases). Trimming took 2 bases from V and 0 from J, leaving 9 bases between them. CDR1 is SGHTA, CDR2 FQGTGA, per germline. This CDR3 is built from 15 residues. Here the CDR3 reads CASSLQGGSTDTQYF. The CDR3 DNA is TGTGCCAGCAGCTTACAGGGTGGAAGCACAGATACGCAGTATTTT.

CDR3 bases: TGTGCCAGCAGTTTAGGACTAGTAGAGACCCAGTACTTC. It specifies CASSLGLVETQYF. The J gene is TRBJ2-5, the V gene TRBV27; 7 nucleotides line up with TRBD2. CDR3 length equals 13 residues. Germline CDR1 MNHEY, CDR2 SMNVEV (reference sequence). V was clipped by 2 bases and J by 4 bases; unmatched bases: 1.

The chain has TRBV27 and TRBJ1-6, with D unresolved. The CDR3 sequence is 17 residues long. V dropped 5 bases and J dropped 1 base, with 15 bases sitting between them. The V gene's germline CDR1 is MNHEY and CDR2 SMNVEV (reference sequence). The chain's CDR3 is CASSPRAGTSYNSPLHF. CDR3 coding DNA: TGTGCCAGCAGTCCCCGGGCGGGTACGTCCTATAATTCACCCCTCCACTTT.

The rearrangement uses TRBV2 and TRBJ2-5, with D possibly TRBD1 on 5 matching bases. The CDR3 spans 18 residues. V lost 3 bases and J lost 2, with 22 bases in between. Germline V gene data show CDR1 as SNHLY and CDR2 as FYNNEI. This chain's CDR3 is CASSDPGAGFFGQETQYF. The CDR3 DNA reads TGTGCCAGCAGTGACCCCGGAGCAGGGTTCTTTGGGCAAGAGACCCAGTACTTC. Using reference TRBV2 and TRBJ2-5 for the parts outside the CDR3, the full variable domain is EPEVTQTPSHQVTQMGQEVILRCVPISNHLYFYWYRQILGQKVEFLVSFYNNEISEKSEIFDDQFSVERPDGSNFTLKIRSTKLEDSAMYFCASSDPGAGFFGQETQYFGPGTRLLVL.

This clone has only one observation. The chain has TRBV6-2 or TRBV6-3 and TRBJ1-1; no clear D. Germline V lookup: CDR1 MNHEY, CDR2 SVGEGT. V lost 4 bases and J 1 base, leaving 10 bases between the germline ends. The CDR3 is 14 amino acids. The CDR3 DNA is TGTGCCAGCAGTTTCTCCGAGGGGAACACTGAAGCTTTCTTT. Translated, it gives CASSFSEGNTEAFF.

This chain joins TRBV6-5 and TRBJ1-2; D is perhaps TRBD1 (6 bases). The germline gives CDR1 MNHEY, CDR2 SVGAGI. V was clipped by 5 bases and J by 8 bases, with 12 bases between them. CDR3 length: 12 amino acids. DNA for the CDR3: TGTGCCAGCAGTACGGTACAGGGCGGCTACACCTTC. As protein: CASSTVQGGYTF.

The chain couples TRBV19 to TRBJ2-7; tentatively, D is TRBD1 (6 bases). V lost 5 bases, J lost 7 bases, and 18 bases lay in between. The CDR3 sequence is 14 residues long. The germline V gene has CDR1 LNHDA and CDR2 SQIVND (reference sequence). The CDR3 loop is CASSHPSRTAEQYF. CDR3 coding DNA: TGTGCCAGTAGTCATCCCTCCAGGACAGCAGAGCAGTACTTC.

The chain employs TRBV28 and TRBJ2-7; 7 bases match TRBD1. V shed 6 bases and J 0 bases; nucleotides not matched to a gene: 8. The CDR3 has 15 residues. The germline gives CDR1 MDHEN, CDR2 SYDVKM. CDR3 sequence reads: CASRTSGTVSYEQYF. Written as DNA, the CDR3 is TGTGCCAGCAGAACCTCCGGGACAGTCTCCTACGAGCAGTACTTC.

Only a few counts were recorded for this clone. The chain recombines TRBV4-2 with TRBJ2-1, with 13 bases aligning to TRBD2. This CDR3 is 16 amino acids long. J was trimmed by 6 bases and V by 1 base; bases with no gene match: 3. Germline assignment: CDR1 LGHNA and CDR2 YNFKEQ. CDR3 nucleotide sequence: TGTGCCAGCAGCCAAGCCGGGACTAGCGGGGCCAATGAGCAGTTCTTC. Protein product: CASSQAGTSGANEQFF.

The genes are TRBV28 and TRBJ1-5; TRBD1 is a possible D gene (5 bases). The CDR3 is made up of 14 amino acids. The V and J ends lost 5 bases and 5 bases respectively, with 13 bases between them. Germline values: CDR1 MDHEN, CDR2 SYDVKM. The CDR3 reads CASSAGGGDQPQHF. The CDR3 nucleotides read TGTGCCAGCAGTGCGGGGGGGGGAGATCAGCCCCAGCATTTT.

V is TRBV3-1 (or the pseudogene TRBV3-2) and J is TRBJ1-6, with D maybe TRBD1 (6 bases). The CDR3 consists of 18 residues. Germline lookup yields CDR1 LGHDT and CDR2 YNNKEL (reference sequence). V was cut by 0 bases and J by 0 bases, with 12 bases left in between. This CDR3 is CASSQDGQLTSYNSPLHF. In DNA form, the CDR3 reads TGTGCCAGCAGCCAAGATGGACAGCTCACCTCCTATAATTCACCCCTCCACTTT.

The chain is built from TRBV30 and TRBJ1-2, with D maybe TRBD1 (5 bases). The germline V and J ends were trimmed by 4 bases and 5 bases, with 11 bases remaining between them. The CDR3 covers 12 residues. Germline lookup yields CDR1 GTSNPN and CDR2 SVGIG (reference sequence). The CDR3 sequence: CAWTGFGYGYTF. DNA for the CDR3: TGTGCCTGGACAGGGTTCGGGTATGGCTACACCTTC.

Note on this clone: A read error may produce the germline difference seen at one junction end. The gene calls are TRBV19 and TRBJ1-5; 9 nucleotides line up with TRBD1. CDR3 length: 15 amino acids. CDR1 is LNHDA and CDR2 is SQIVND in the germline V gene (reference sequence). In DNA, the CDR3 is TGTGCCAGTAGTGTAGACAGGGGGGTTTATCAGCCCCAGCATTTT. The encoded protein is CASSVDRGVYQPQHF.

The chain joins TRBV7-2 to TRBJ2-5; a weak D match, TRBD2 (6 bases). Trimming cost V 1 base and J 1 base, with 7 bases left between them. The CDR3 extends over 14 amino acids. Germline lookup yields CDR1 SGHTA and CDR2 FQGNSA. Here the CDR3 DNA reads TGTGCCAGCAGCTTAGAGGAGGGCCAAGAGACCCAGTACTTC. Translating it yields CASSLEEGQETQYF. Combining the CDR3 with reference TRBV7-2 and TRBJ2-5 gives the whole variable domain GAGVSQSPSNKVTEKGKDVELRCDPISGHTALYWYRQSLGQGLEFLIYFQGNSAPDKSGLPSDRFSAERTGGSVSTLTIQRTQQEDSAVYLCASSLEEGQETQYFGPGTRLLVL.

This clone was detected only a few times. J is TRBJ2-1 and V is TRBV4-1; 14 bases align to TRBD2. The CDR3 loop spans 15 amino acids. V was pared by 4 bases and J by 8 bases, with 4 bases of the junction left unmatched. The germline CDR1 and CDR2 sequences are MGHRA and YSYEKL. The CDR3 DNA reads as TGCGCCAGCAGCCTCAGACTAGCGGGGGGGCATGAGCAGTTCTTC. Protein: CASSLRLAGGHEQFF.

This chain joins TRBV7-2 and TRBJ2-3; perhaps TRBD2 as D (5 bases). The CDR3 runs 16 residues. The V end lost 1 base, the J end lost 1 base, and 12 bases lay between the germline ends. From germline, CDR1 is SGHTA and CDR2 FQGNSA. CDR3 DNA: TGTGCCAGCAGCTTAGGGTTCGGAGCGGGCACAGATACGCAGTATTTT. Protein: CASSLGFGAGTDTQYF.

This sequence joins TRBV5-4 and TRBJ1-4, with D possibly matching TRBD1 (5 bases). Germline-derived CDR1 and CDR2 are SGHNT and YYREEE (reference sequence). CDR3 length equals 17 residues. With 1 base removed from V and 0 bases from J, the gap between germline ends came to 13 bases. The CDR3: CASSLRWGGATNEKLFF. CDR3 nucleotides: TGTGCCAGCAGCTTGAGATGGGGAGGGGCAACTAATGAAAAACTGTTTTTT.

The chain couples TRBV19 to TRBJ2-5, with TRBD1 identical over 7 bases. Losses at the gene ends were 5 bases for V and 5 bases for J; bases not matched to a gene: 5. Germline V gene data show CDR1 as LNHDA and CDR2 as SQIVND (reference sequence). CDR3 length: 13 residues. CDR3 in amino acids: CASSRQGLETQYF. In nucleotides, the CDR3 is TGTGCCAGTAGTCGACAGGGCTTGGAGACCCAGTACTTC.